This TCR beta chain was found in a study of read filtering for tumor transcriptome and immune sequencing. Study summary: By R-ISS, stages I, II and III held about 8, 15 and 7 patients. The study's findings and limits: Around 84% of IR-seq clonotypes had one read, totaling approximately 4% of reads; RNA-seq: 74.6% and 44.6%. IR-seq and RNA-seq agreed better without single-read clonotypes.

The sample holds a few counts of this clonotype. Its target is unknown. CDR3 size: 15 residues. Germline loops: CDR1 SGHAT, CDR2 FQNNGV. Unmatched junction bases numbered 6, after V lost 3 bases and J lost 4 bases. Sampling of bone marrow took place during active disease in every patient. From about 400 ng of RNA, a library with molecular barcoded alpha/delta and beta/gamma adaptors was made. Via MiXCR, TCRdb re-called the reads, giving one row per CDR3 protein. This sample has roughly 130,000 distinct CDR3 sequences, with roughly 13% found just once. This sequence originates from a donor aged 40 or older with multiple myeloma. Sequenced input: a population of CD138-negative cells sorted from bone marrow. The J gene is TRBJ2-3, the V gene TRBV11-2; 8 bases map to TRBD1. CDR3 region: CASSFDRGKADTQYF. The CDR3 region has the DNA TGTGCCAGCAGCTTCGACAGGGGAAAGGCAGATACGCAGTATTTT.